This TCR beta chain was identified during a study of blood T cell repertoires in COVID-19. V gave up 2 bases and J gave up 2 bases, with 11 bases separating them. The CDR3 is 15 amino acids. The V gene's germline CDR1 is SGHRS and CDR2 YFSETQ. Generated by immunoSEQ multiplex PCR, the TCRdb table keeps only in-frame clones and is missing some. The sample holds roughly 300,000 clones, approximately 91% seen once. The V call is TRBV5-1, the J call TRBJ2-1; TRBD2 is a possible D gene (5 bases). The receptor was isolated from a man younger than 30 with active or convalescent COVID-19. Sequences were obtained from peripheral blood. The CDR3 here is CASSFAHGAYNEQFF. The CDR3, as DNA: TGCGCCAGCAGCTTTGCACACGGGGCCTACAATGAGCAGTTCTTC.